This T cell receptor beta chain was found in a study of shared clonotypes between healthy human individuals. Study findings and constraints: When compared with the clonotypes that were shared by all four sorted-subset donors, the non-shared clonotypes turned out to have lower generation probabilities. Only blood underwent sampling, and tissue repertoires likely differ.

Investigators spread the genomic DNA of each subset evenly over several immunoSEQ plates. Measured with immunoSEQ multiplex PCR; TCRdb has only the in-frame clones, and not every one. This table has millions of clones, 85% to 95% appearing once. CDR3 length equals 15 residues. V gave up 5 bases and J gave up 4 bases, with 17 bases separating them. The germline CDR1 and CDR2 sequences are SGHAT and FQNNGV. Turning to this clone: What it binds is not known.

This chain joins TRBV11-2 and TRBJ1-2, with D uncertain. The receptor comes from a man younger than 30 in good health. What was sequenced was naive CD4+ T cells sorted from blood. Subset indicated: CD45RA+ positively selected. In DNA form, the CDR3 reads TGTGCCAGCAGCCCGAAACGGGGAGGGCCCTATGGCTACACCTTC. Protein sequence: CASSPKRGGPYGYTF.